Each of the 24 T cell receptor beta chains below was sequenced from the same sample in a study of response to subunit inactivated influenza vaccine. TCRdb re-derived calls from the RT-PCR reads in MiXCR, one entry per CDR3 protein. The table has hundreds of thousands of distinct CDR3 sequences, 11% to 15% seen once. The sequencing here drew on PBMCs from blood, taken approximately 15 days before vaccination. The receptors originated from a man over 45 who received an inactivated influenza vaccine.

This clonotype was counted a few times. The V gene is TRBV10-3, the J gene TRBJ2-7, with 8 bases lining up with TRBD1. The CDR3 consists of 16 residues. CDR1 and CDR2 (germline): ENHRY, SYGVKD. Germline trimming cut 5 bases from V and 3 bases from J; bases unmatched to any gene: 12. CDR3: CAISSKPGQANYEQYF. The CDR3 nucleotides are TGTGCCATCAGTTCGAAGCCGGGACAGGCGAACTACGAGCAGTACTTC.

The chain uses TRBV6-2 or TRBV6-3 and TRBJ2-7; perhaps TRBD1 as D (7 bases). Per germline, CDR1 MNHEY and CDR2 SVGEGT. This CDR3 region has 11 residues. The CDR3 DNA reads as TGTTCCTCAGGGGGAGGCTACGAGCAGTACTTC. Residues: CSSGGGYEQYF.

This clonotype was seen at least ten times. The chain links TRBV27 to TRBJ2-7; 9 nucleotides align to TRBD1. The length of the CDR3 is 13 residues. J was trimmed by 7 bases and V by 4 bases; bases with no gene match: 5. Looked up from germline, CDR1 is MNHEY and CDR2 is SMNVEV (reference sequence). This chain's CDR3 is CASSSTGGSEQYF. The CDR3, as DNA: TGTGCCAGCAGTTCGACAGGGGGAAGTGAGCAGTACTTC.

The chain has TRBV6-2 or TRBV6-3 and TRBJ2-1; D is undetermined. The germline V gene encodes CDR1 MNHEY and CDR2 SVGEGT. The CDR3 is 13 residues long. The germline V and J ends were trimmed by 0 bases and 10 bases, with 10 bases remaining between them. The CDR3 loop is CASSYSVDGEQFF. The CDR3 DNA reads as TGTGCCAGCAGTTACTCGGTAGACGGCGAGCAGTTCTTC.

This clonotype appeared a few times. V is TRBV6-2 or TRBV6-3 and J is TRBJ1-1; D uncertain. The CDR3 has 15 residues. Trimming took 2 bases from V and 4 from J, leaving 14 bases between them. CDR1 and CDR2 (germline): MNHEY, SVGEGT. The CDR3 reads CASSYGRAYSTEAFF. The CDR3 nucleotides are TGTGCCAGCAGTTACGGGAGGGCGTATAGCACTGAAGCTTTCTTT.

This clonotype was counted ten times or more. The V and J genes are TRBV6-5 and TRBJ1-1, with unresolved D. The CDR3 is 15 amino acids. CDR1 is MNHEY, CDR2 SVGAGI, per germline. V was cut by 2 bases and J by 8 bases, with 18 bases left in between. The CDR3 loop reads CASSYDVRRLNEAFF. The CDR3 coding sequence is TGTGCCAGCAGTTACGACGTCAGACGGTTGAACGAAGCTTTCTTT.

This chain uses TRBV3-1 with TRBJ1-2; possibly TRBD1 for D (6 bases). CDR3 size: 12 residues. Germline CDR1 LGHDT, CDR2 YNNKEL (reference sequence). The ends were cut back, 2 bases at V and 14 bases at J, with 15 bases in the middle. The CDR3 sequence is CASSQRAGVITF. In DNA form, the CDR3 reads TGTGCCAGCAGCCAACGTGCAGGGGTGATTACCTTC.

The rearrangement joins TRBV11-2 to TRBJ2-2; 8 nucleotides match TRBD2. The V segment lost 2 bases and the J segment 1 base; nucleotides outside the gene matches: 12. The CDR3 is 19 amino acids. Germline CDR1 is SGHAT and CDR2 is FQNNGV. CDR3 loop: CASSLSVSGDFMNTGELFF. As DNA, the CDR3 is TGTGCCAGCAGCTTAAGTGTTAGCGGGGACTTTATGAACACCGGGGAGCTGTTTTTT.

The chain joins TRBV12-3 or TRBV12-4 to TRBJ2-5, with D possibly being TRBD1 (6 bases). The CDR3 has 15 amino acids. V gave up 6 bases and J gave up 2 bases, with 16 bases separating them. The CDR3 loop reads CASSPWGPSQETQYF. In DNA form, the CDR3 reads TGTGCCAGCAGCCCCTGGGGGCCCTCACAAGAGACCCAGTACTTC.

This chain links TRBV7-8 with TRBJ2-7; D gene unclear. There are 13 residues in the CDR3. Per the germline V gene, CDR1 is SGHVS and CDR2 is FQNEAQ. Trimming shortened V by 0 bases and J by 6 bases, and 9 bases separated the two germline ends. The CDR3 here is CASSLAASAEQYF. CDR3 sequence (DNA): TGTGCCAGCAGCTTAGCAGCGTCCGCCGAGCAGTACTTC.

V gene TRBV5-5 combines with J gene TRBJ2-5, with D perhaps TRBD2 (5 bases). Germline lookup yields CDR1 SGHKS and CDR2 YYEKEE (reference sequence). The CDR3 totals 15 residues. The V end was cut by 4 bases, the J end by 3 bases, with 16 bases between. The CDR3 reads CASSPPWLGEETQYF. The CDR3 nucleotides read TGTGCCAGCAGCCCTCCTTGGTTGGGAGAAGAGACCCAGTACTTC.

This clonotype turned up a few times. V usage is TRBV7-9 and J usage is TRBJ1-2; TRBD1 might be the D (6 bases). This CDR3 is 14 amino acids long. Trimming left V 5 bases short and J 5 bases short, with 15 bases between. CDR1 and CDR2 from the germline V gene are SEHNR and FQNEAQ (reference sequence). The CDR3 DNA reads TGTGCCAGCAGCCCCAGACAGGAACTATATGGCTACACCTTC. Its protein is CASSPRQELYGYTF. The whole variable domain, remainder taken from reference TRBV7-9 and TRBJ1-2, is DTGVSQNPRHKITKRGQNVTFRCDPISEHNRLYWYRQTLGQGPEFLTYFQNEAQLEKSRLLSDRFSAERPKGSFSTLEIQRTEQGDSAMYLCASSPRQELYGYTFGSGTRLTVV.

The rearrangement uses TRBV12-3 or TRBV12-4 and TRBJ2-5, with D maybe TRBD1 (6 bases). V was pared by 8 bases and J by 7 bases, with 17 bases between. The CDR3 contains 13 residues. CDR3 nucleotide sequence: TGTGCCAGCCGGGACAAAAGTCAGTGGACCCAGTACTTC. Its protein product is CASRDKSQWTQYF.

This chain uses TRBV20-1 with TRBJ1-4; 11 bases align to TRBD1. Unmatched junction bases numbered 7, after V lost 3 bases and J lost 7 bases. The CDR3 extends over 15 amino acids. CDR1 is DFQATT, CDR2 SNEGSKA, per germline (reference sequence). CDR3 in amino acids: CSASVDRGHGEKLFF. The CDR3 DNA is TGCAGTGCTAGTGTGGACAGGGGGCATGGTGAAAAACTGTTTTTT.

A few counts support this clonotype. CDR3 sequence: CASSLPPDSRYGYTF. DNA for the CDR3: TGTGCCAGCAGCTTACCCCCGGACAGCCGTTATGGCTACACCTTC. The chain combines TRBV7-9 with TRBJ1-2; a weak D match, TRBD1 (6 bases). CDR1 and CDR2 (germline): SEHNR, FQNEAQ (reference sequence). The CDR3 has 15 amino acids. V dropped 2 bases and J dropped 5 bases, with 15 bases sitting between them. The full variable domain, with the rest looked up from reference TRBV7-9 and TRBJ1-2, is DTGVSQNPRHKITKRGQNVTFRCDPISEHNRLYWYRQTLGQGPEFLTYFQNEAQLEKSRLLSDRFSAERPKGSFSTLEIQRTEQGDSAMYLCASSLPPDSRYGYTFGSGTRLTVV.

This clonotype has at least ten counts. This chain uses TRBV6-2 or TRBV6-3 with TRBJ2-1; 15 bases line up with TRBD2. CDR3 length: 15 residues. Germline V gene sequence: CDR1 MNHEY, CDR2 SVGEGT. Trimming took 6 bases from V and 7 from J; bases not matched to a gene: 4. In DNA form, the CDR3 reads TGTGCCAGCAGCTCCGGACTAGCGGGAGGGAATGAGCAGTTCTTC. It codes for CASSSGLAGGNEQFF.

The chain uses TRBV11-1 and TRBJ2-1; D might be TRBD2 (6 bases). CDR3 length: 15 amino acids. Germline CDR1 and CDR2: SGHAT and FQDESV (reference sequence). Trimming took 1 base from V and 4 from J, leaving 11 bases between them. The CDR3, as DNA: TGTGCCAGCAGCTTAGGAGGGAGGCGTTACAATGAGCAGTTCTTC. Amino acid sequence: CASSLGGRRYNEQFF.

The gene calls are TRBV28 and TRBJ1-2; weak D call: TRBD1 (5 bases). This CDR3 has 14 amino acids. The germline V gene encodes CDR1 MDHEN and CDR2 SYDVKM. V was shortened by 6 bases and J by 4 bases, with 15 bases between the two germline ends. CDR3 sequence (DNA): TGTGCCAGCAGCTCGGGACGAGGGGTCTATGGCTACACCTTC. This codes for CASSSGRGVYGYTF.

The chain joins TRBV7-9 to TRBJ2-3; D possibly matches TRBD1 or TRBD2 (6 bases each). CDR1 SEHNR and CDR2 FQNEAQ come from the germline V gene (reference sequence). V lost 5 bases and J lost 0, with 18 bases in between. This CDR3 contains 17 residues. CDR3 loop: CASSRKQGGRSTDTQYF. The CDR3 coding sequence is TGTGCCAGCAGCCGGAAACAGGGAGGTAGAAGCACAGATACGCAGTATTTT.

This clonotype showed up just a few times. V gene TRBV7-2 combines with J gene TRBJ1-5; D possibly corresponds to TRBD1 (5 bases). The CDR3 is 13 amino acids. V was pared by 5 bases and J by 7 bases, with 12 bases between. Germline V lookup: CDR1 SGHTA, CDR2 FQGNSA. The DNA for the CDR3 is TGTGCCAGCAGCCCGACCAGGGAACAGCCCCAGCATTTT. This gives the protein CASSPTREQPQHF.

This clonotype was recorded a few times. The CDR3 here is CSANVGEGSNTGELFF. DNA for the CDR3: TGCAGTGCTAATGTGGGTGAGGGCTCGAACACCGGGGAGCTGTTTTTT. The chain is built from TRBV20-1 and TRBJ2-2; TRBD2 might be the D (5 bases). The CDR3 runs to 16 residues. Germline CDR1 DFQATT, CDR2 SNEGSKA (reference sequence). The V end was cut by 4 bases, the J end by 0 bases, with 15 bases between.

This clonotype showed up just a few times. This chain uses TRBV7-8 with TRBJ1-5; D gene uncertain. Germline V lookup: CDR1 SGHVS, CDR2 FQNEAQ. The CDR3 is 16 residues long. Trimming shortened V by 5 bases and J by 0 bases, and 14 bases separated the two germline ends. The CDR3: CASSPHLPGSNQPQHF. CDR3 sequence (DNA): TGTGCCAGCAGCCCTCATTTGCCGGGTAGCAATCAGCCCCAGCATTTT.

This clonotype was detected only a few times. The chain uses TRBV30 and TRBJ2-2; D is uncertain. The germline V gene has CDR1 GTSNPN and CDR2 SVGIG (reference sequence). The CDR3 is 13 residues long. Trimming removed 2 bases at V and 8 bases at J, with 12 bases between. The CDR3 nucleotides are TGTGCCTGGAGTTCACAGCTGATGGGGGAGCTGTTTTTT. Amino acids: CAWSSQLMGELFF.

This clonotype has a handful of counts. The chain couples TRBV18 to TRBJ2-5; TRBD2 matches 7 bases. V was pared by 5 bases and J by 6 bases, with 6 bases of the junction left unmatched. Germline V CDR1 and CDR2: KGHSH, LQKENI. The CDR3 is 13 amino acids. CDR3 coding DNA: TGTGCCAGCTCATCCGCGGGGGACCAGACCCAGTACTTC. Residues: CASSSAGDQTQYF.